The next 7 T cell receptor beta chains were all read from a single sample in a study of response to subunit inactivated influenza vaccine. Each CDR3 protein gets one entry after TCRdb re-called the RT-PCR reads with MiXCR. The profile shows fewer than 700,000 distinct CDR3 sequences, roughly 13% of them singletons. The material was PBMCs from blood, obtained roughly 6 weeks after vaccination. Source of these receptors: a man aged 50-59 years who received an inactivated influenza vaccine.

The chain links TRBV11-2 to TRBJ2-1; 8 nucleotides match TRBD2. There are 15 residues in the CDR3. Germline loops: CDR1 SGHAT, CDR2 FQNNGV. V trimming: 6 bases; J trimming: 6 bases; junction bases outside the gene matches: 10. The CDR3 DNA sequence: TGTGCCAGCAGACGACCGGGACTAGGACTCAATGAGCAGTTCTTC. Translating it yields CASRRPGLGLNEQFF.

This sequence joins TRBV7-8 and TRBJ2-7; 10 bases agree with TRBD1. The V gene end was trimmed by 5 bases and the J gene end by 5 bases; junction bases not matched to a gene: 3. The CDR3 is 13 amino acids. CDR1 SGHVS and CDR2 FQNEAQ come from the germline V gene. This chain's CDR3 is CASSAGQGNEQYF. The CDR3 DNA follows: TGTGCCAGCAGCGCGGGACAGGGGAACGAGCAGTACTTC.

This clonotype showed up many times. This rearrangement joins TRBV7-3 to TRBJ2-1; D ambiguous. This CDR3 spans 14 amino acids. The V gene's germline CDR1 is SGHTA and CDR2 FQGTGA. Between the trimmed V and J ends, which lost 0 bases and 0 bases, there was a span of 3 bases. Written as DNA, the CDR3 is TGTGCCAGCAGCTTAACTAGCTCCTACAATGAGCAGTTCTTC. Translated, it gives CASSLTSSYNEQFF.

The count of this clonotype is one. The chain couples TRBV5-4 to TRBJ2-2; D gene unclear. The CDR3 consists of 14 residues. CDR1 is SGHNT and CDR2 is YYREEE in the germline V gene (reference sequence). V lost 1 base and J 0 bases, leaving 4 bases between the germline ends. Here the CDR3 DNA reads TGTGCCAGCAGCTTGATAGCGAACACCGGGGAGCTGTTTTTT. Translated, it gives CASSLIANTGELFF. Drawing the rest from reference TRBV5-4 and TRBJ2-2, the complete variable domain is ETGVTQSPTHLIKTRGQQVTLRCSSQSGHNTVSWYQQALGQGPQFIFQYYREEENGRGNFPPRFSGLQFPNYSSELNVNALELDDSALYLCASSLIANTGELFFGEGSRLTVL.

The table lists this clonotype with many counts. The rearrangement uses TRBV20-1 and TRBJ2-1; TRBD2 agrees at 10 bases. Germline CDR1 DFQATT, CDR2 SNEGSKA (reference sequence). Unmatched junction bases numbered 8, after V lost 3 bases and J lost 0 bases. The CDR3 spans 17 residues. CDR3 protein: CSASSRTSGSSYNEQFF. The CDR3 DNA is TGCAGTGCTAGTAGTAGGACTAGCGGAAGCTCCTACAATGAGCAGTTCTTC.

The gene calls are TRBV4-3 and TRBJ1-3; 7 bases are a match to TRBD1. The CDR3 is made up of 15 amino acids. V shed 3 bases and J 4 bases; nucleotides not matched to a gene: 6. Germline values: CDR1 LGHNA, CDR2 YSLEER. CDR3 sequence: CASSQTGMSGNTIYF. As DNA, the CDR3 is TGCGCCAGCAGCCAGACAGGGATGAGCGGAAACACCATATATTTT.

This clonotype came up many times. The rearrangement links TRBV7-2 to TRBJ2-5; possible D gene TRBD1, 5 bases. Germline V gene sequence: CDR1 SGHTA, CDR2 FQGNSA. This CDR3 is 12 amino acids long. V was cut by 6 bases and J by 4 bases, with 9 bases left in between. The CDR3 is CASRQGLETQYF. Here the CDR3 DNA reads TGTGCCAGCAGGCAGGGTCTAGAGACCCAGTACTTC.